This T cell receptor (beta chain) stems from a study of shared clonotypes between healthy human individuals. Selected positively for CCR7 and CD45RO-negative, naive CD8 cells excluded terminally differentiated effector memory CD45RA+ cells. In regard to this clone: The target antigen is unknown.

Findings and limits, study-wide: Researchers found naive subsets generally carried larger estimated richness than memory subsets. The study found about 5% of naive CD4 clonotypes shared across four donors.

Here immunoSEQ multiplex PCR was the method, and the copy in TCRdb shows in-frame clones only, minus some. The sample has approximately 1.9 million clones; 85% to 95% are singletons. Looked up from germline, CDR1 is MNHNS and CDR2 is SASEGT. Trimming stripped 4 bases from V and 6 bases from J, with 9 bases between. CDR3 length equals 12 residues. The specimen sequenced was naive CD8+ T cells from PBMCs. This TCR came from a man younger than 35 in good health. Some clones in this sample may be carry-over from other donors' samples. This chain joins TRBV6-1 and TRBJ1-2; D gene ambiguous. CDR3 DNA sequence: TGTGCCAGCAGTGTGGGAGTCGATGGCTACACCTTC. Translation gives CASSVGVDGYTF.